The rows below give T cell receptor beta chains drawn from one sample of a study of cytomegalovirus exposure and HLA in healthy donors. The repertoire was sequenced with immunoSEQ multiplex PCR; TCRdb's copy has only in-frame clones and lacks some. The sample lists about 150,000 clones, approximately 86% seen once, with 4.5% in the top ten. The sequencing input was PBMCs. These receptors were obtained from a man aged 18 to 30 in good health and CMV-seropositive. CDR3s include the opening cysteine and the closing phenylalanine or tryptophan. The D gene is left open where the match is weak. Only some rows state a clone size, as once, few, many or a class for expanded clones.

D	size	J	V	DNA	CDR3
-	-	TRBJ1-1	TRBV5-5	TGTGCCAGCAGCTTTCAGGGGACTGAAGCTTTCTTT	CASSFQGTEAFF
-	-	TRBJ1-5	TRBV5-1	TGCGCCAGCTCCCCAGACAATCAAAACAATCAGCCCCAGCATTTT	CASSPDNQNNQPQHF
TRBD2	-	TRBJ2-1	TRBV30	TGTGCCTGGAGAACTAGCGGGGGGGAGAATGAGCAGTTCTTC	CAWRTSGGENEQFF
TRBD1	-	TRBJ2-7	TRBV19	TGTGCCAGTAGCCCGACAGGGTACGGCTACGAGCAGTACTTC	CASSPTGYGYEQYF
-	-	TRBJ1-1	TRBV18	TGTGCCAGCTCACGGCTCCGGGACACTGAAGCTTTCTTT	CASSRLRDTEAFF
-	-	TRBJ2-3	TRBV6-5	TGTGCCAGCAGTTACCAAGTCGGAGATACGCAGTATTTT	CASSYQVGDTQYF
-	once	TRBJ2-5	TRBV18	TGTGCCAGCTCACCTGGACTCGTAGGGGAGACCCAGTACTTC	CASSPGLVGETQYF
TRBD1	-	TRBJ2-7	TRBV14	TGTGCCAGCAGCCACCGGGACAGGGGGCTCTACGAGCAGTACTTC	CASSHRDRGLYEQYF
TRBD1	-	TRBJ1-1	TRBV7-9	TGTGCCAGCAGCTCCGGACAGGGGTTGGTAATGACTGAAGCTTTCTTT	CASSSGQGLVMTEAFF
-	-	TRBJ1-1	TRBV7-9	TGTGCCAGCAGCCAAAGGGGGAACACTGAAGCTTTCTTT	CASSQRGNTEAFF
-	-	TRBJ2-2	TRBV2	TGTGCCAGCAGTGACATCATGTCCGGGGAGCTGTTTTTT	CASSDIMSGELFF
TRBD1	few	TRBJ1-2	TRBV2	TGTGCCAGCAGAGGACAGGGCGTACCCTATGGCTACACCTTC	CASRGQGVPYGYTF
-	-	TRBJ1-2	TRBV9	TGTGCCAGCAGCGCGACCGGGAGCTATGGCTACACCTTC	CASSATGSYGYTF
-	-	TRBJ1-1	TRBV4-1	TGCGCCAGCAGCCAAGTTTTCAGGTCTGATGAAGCTTTCTTT	CASSQVFRSDEAFF
-	-	TRBJ2-3	TRBV2	TGTGCCAGCAGGGCGGTATCGGGACTGCTCACAGATACGCAGTATTTT	CASRAVSGLLTDTQYF
TRBD2	once	TRBJ2-1	TRBV12-5	TGTGCTAGTAGACTAGCGGGAGTCAATGAGCAGTTCTTC	CASRLAGVNEQFF
-	-	TRBJ2-5	TRBV30	TGTGCCTGGACCCGGGGGGCTCAAGAGACCCAGTACTTC	CAWTRGAQETQYF
-	-	TRBJ2-5	TRBV30	TGTGCCTGGAGTGAATCAGGAGAGACCCAGTACTTC	CAWSESGETQYF
TRBD2	-	TRBJ2-7	TRBV9	TGTGCCAGCAGCGTCGCCGGGACTAGCGGGTCCTACGAGCAGTACTTC	CASSVAGTSGSYEQYF
-	-	TRBJ1-5	TRBV4-2	TGTGCCAGCAGCCAAGGATCAGGGTCCTATAGCAATCAGCCCCAGCATTTT	CASSQGSGSYSNQPQHF
-	-	TRBJ2-2	TRBV30	TGTGCCTGGTCTCATTTGGGCCAGAACACCGGGGAGCTGTTTTTT	CAWSHLGQNTGELFF
TRBD2	-	TRBJ2-7	TRBV27	TGTGCCAGCGCTATGCGGGGGACCTACGAGCAGTACTTC	CASAMRGTYEQYF
TRBD1	-	TRBJ1-6	TRBV5-1	TGCGCCAGCAGCTCCAGGACAGGGGGCGACTCACCCCTCCACTTT	CASSSRTGGDSPLHF
TRBD1	-	TRBJ1-4	TRBV6-5	TGTGCCAGCAGTTACTTCGGGACAGGAGCTGAAAAACTGTTTTTT	CASSYFGTGAEKLFF
-	-	TRBJ1-3	TRBV11-1	TGTGCCAGCACCGTAACTGTAGGGGACACCATATATTTT	CASTVTVGDTIYF
-	-	TRBJ2-7	TRBV5-1	TGCGCCAGCAGCTTGGCGCCTGGGGGAGGATCCTACGAGCAGTACTTC	CASSLAPGGGSYEQYF
TRBD1	-	TRBJ1-5	TRBV30	TGTGCCTGGAGTGTGACAGGGGTTGGTCAGCCCCAGCATTTT	CAWSVTGVGQPQHF
-	-	TRBJ2-3	TRBV5-1	TGCGCCAGCACCCCTGATGGGGGAGGCGGCACAGATACGCAGTATTTT	CASTPDGGGGTDTQYF
-	-	TRBJ2-3	TRBV5-1	TGCGCCAGCAGCACCTATGGAGCTAGCACAGATACGCAGTATTTT	CASSTYGASTDTQYF
-	-	TRBJ1-1	TRBV6-1	TGTGCCAGCAGCAGCGGCACTAACACTGAAGCTTTCTTT	CASSSGTNTEAFF
-	-	TRBJ1-3	TRBV2	TGTGCCAGCAGGGTAGAAGTCTCTGGAAACACCATATATTTT	CASRVEVSGNTIYF
TRBD2	-	TRBJ2-7	TRBV18	TGTGCCAGCTCCGGGACTATACAAGGTCCCTACGAGCAGTACTTC	CASSGTIQGPYEQYF
-	-	TRBJ1-5	TRBV30	TGTGCCTGGAGTAGGACTGGCGGGCAGCCCCAGCATTTT	CAWSRTGGQPQHF
-	few	TRBJ2-5	TRBV6-5	TGTGCCAGCATTTACGGAATAGCGGACTTCCAAGAGACCCAGTACTTC	CASIYGIADFQETQYF
TRBD2	-	TRBJ2-7	TRBV6-1	TGTGCCAGCAGTGCCTACAGGGTCGAACTAGCGGGGGGGAGGGGAGAGCAGTACTTC	CASSAYRVELAGGRGEQYF
-	-	TRBJ2-7	TRBV19	TGTGCCAGTAGTATGCAGGGGCGCGTTTACGAGCAGTACTTC	CASSMQGRVYEQYF
TRBD2	-	TRBJ2-5	TRBV30	TGTGCCTACTCGGGACTAGCGGGAGAGACCCAGTACTTC	CAYSGLAGETQYF
-	-	TRBJ1-3	TRBV13	TGTGCCAGCAGCCTCTCCCCAGGCCATACCTCTGGAAACACCATATATTTT	CASSLSPGHTSGNTIYF
-	once	TRBJ1-1	TRBV19	TGTGCCAGTAGTCCTAAGCTAGGGGCGCGGACTGAAGCTTTCTTT	CASSPKLGARTEAFF
TRBD1	few	TRBJ1-2	TRBV9	TGTGCCAGCAGCCGGGACAGGGATCCTGGCTACACCTTC	CASSRDRDPGYTF
TRBD1	once	TRBJ1-5	TRBV27	TGTGCCAGCAGTCCCGGGACAGCGAGCAATCAGCCCCAGCATTTT	CASSPGTASNQPQHF
TRBD1	-	TRBJ2-1	TRBV19	TGTGCCAGTAGTATACCACCTCTGCGGGGGACAGGGGGGCTCTCCTACAATGAGCAGTTCTTC	CASSIPPLRGTGGLSYNEQFF
-	-	TRBJ2-1	TRBV5-1	TGCGCCAGCAGACAAACGACAGAGAGCAATGAGCAGTTCTTC	CASRQTTESNEQFF
-	-	TRBJ1-5	TRBV6-6	TGTGCCAGCAGGACGAAACAGCGGGAGCCCCAGCATTTT	CASRTKQREPQHF
-	-	TRBJ2-3	TRBV28	TGTGCCAGCAGTTTGGGGGGAACTAGCACAGATACGCAGTATTTT	CASSLGGTSTDTQYF
-	few	TRBJ2-7	TRBV10-1	TGCGCCAGCAGTGAGTCTAGGGGACTCCACGAGCAGTACTTC	CASSESRGLHEQYF
-	few	TRBJ1-2	TRBV6-5	TGTGCCAGCAGTTATAGTGGCGGCGGCTACACCTTC	CASSYSGGGYTF
-	-	TRBJ2-5	TRBV29-1	TGCAGCGTTCGGGTGCAGGGAGGTTCTATGTTGGAGACCCAGTACTTC	CSVRVQGGSMLETQYF